This T cell receptor beta chain was profiled in a study of T cell responses to AZD1222 COVID-19 vaccine. The germline gives CDR1 KGHDR, CDR2 SFDVKD. CDR3 size: 14 residues. Trimming pared 8 bases from V and 10 bases from J, leaving 22 bases between. This table comes from immunoSEQ multiplex PCR, and its TCRdb copy is limited to in-frame clones, with some not included. In the table there are around 30,000 clones, roughly 92% of which are singletons. About this clone itself: Its antigen is unidentified.

General study results and limits: Regions 160-218 and 743-854 dominated among vaccine-associated CD4 TCRs spanning spike. Unmutated variant regions reportedly attract nearly half of all spike-specific TCRs. White British donors predominated, females outnumbered males, and clonal diversity was possibly underestimated.

Sample: peripheral blood, taken on day 0 of AZD1222 vaccination. This receptor was identified in an adult in good health. The rearrangement links TRBV24-1 to TRBJ1-1; D possibly corresponds to TRBD1 (5 bases). The CDR3 bases are TGTGCCACCACCCCGCCAGGGATTTCTCGTGGAGCTTTCTTT. Its translation: CATTPPGISRGAFF.